A selection of T cell receptor beta chains follows, all from one sample in a study of blood T cell repertoires in COVID-19. The assay was immunoSEQ multiplex PCR, and TCRdb's table has in-frame clones only and misses some. The sample yields more than 45,000 clones, around 90% seen once. Sequences were obtained from peripheral blood. These receptors were taken from a woman older than 75 with COVID-19, enrolled during active disease. Each CDR3 is given with its conserved first and last residue. The order of the fields is V gene, clone size, J gene, D gene, CDR3 protein, CDR3 DNA. D genes are given only for firm matches. Rows give clone size only sometimes, using once, few, many, or a class for an expanded clone.

TRBV30	NA	TRBJ2-1	TRBD1	CAWSSGQGGINEQFF	TGTGCCTGGAGTTCAGGACAGGGTGGAATAAATGAGCAGTTCTTC
TRBV7-2	NA	TRBJ1-5	NA	CASSLGGGGRQPQHF	TGTGCCAGCAGCTTAGGTGGCGGGGGGCGTCAGCCCCAGCATTTT
TRBV20-1	few	TRBJ1-1	TRBD1	CSAPGGAEAFF	TGCAGTGCCCCAGGGGGAGCTGAAGCTTTCTTT
TRBV29-1	NA	TRBJ1-1	TRBD1	CSSARTGREAFF	TGCAGCTCTGCGCGGACAGGGCGGGAAGCTTTCTTT
TRBV2	NA	TRBJ2-1	TRBD2	CASRAPGLAGSSYNEQFF	TGTGCCAGCAGAGCCCCGGGACTAGCGGGAAGCTCCTACAATGAGCAGTTCTTC
TRBV25-1	NA	TRBJ1-1	NA	CASSESPRRRAFF	TGTGCCAGCAGTGAATCCCCACGCCGGAGAGCTTTCTTT
TRBV2	NA	TRBJ2-4	NA	CASSELGGAKNIQYF	TGTGCCAGCAGTGAACTAGGTGGAGCCAAAAACATTCAGTACTTC
TRBV6-5	NA	TRBJ2-1	NA	CASSFSGGSYNEQFF	TGTGCCAGCAGTTTTTCCGGGGGCTCCTACAATGAGCAGTTCTTC
TRBV5-5	NA	TRBJ1-1	NA	CASSPDSLNTEAFF	TGTGCCAGCAGCCCGGACAGCCTGAACACTGAAGCTTTCTTT
TRBV9	NA	TRBJ2-3	TRBD2	CASSVGASGYYTDTQYF	TGTGCCAGCAGCGTAGGGGCTAGCGGTTACTACACAGATACGCAGTATTTT